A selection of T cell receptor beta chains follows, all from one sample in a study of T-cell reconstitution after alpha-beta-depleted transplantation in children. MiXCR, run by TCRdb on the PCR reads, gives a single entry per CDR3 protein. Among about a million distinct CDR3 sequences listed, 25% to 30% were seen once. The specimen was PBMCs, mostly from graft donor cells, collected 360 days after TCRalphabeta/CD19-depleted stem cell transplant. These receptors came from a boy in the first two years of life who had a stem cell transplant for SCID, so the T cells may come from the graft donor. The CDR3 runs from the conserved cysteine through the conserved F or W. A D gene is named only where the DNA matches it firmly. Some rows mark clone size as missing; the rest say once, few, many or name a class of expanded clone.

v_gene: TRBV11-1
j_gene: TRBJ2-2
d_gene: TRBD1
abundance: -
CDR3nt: TGTGCCAGCAGCATGTCCTCCGGGACAGTCAAATACACCGGGGAGCTGTTTTTT
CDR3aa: CASSMSSGTVKYTGELFF

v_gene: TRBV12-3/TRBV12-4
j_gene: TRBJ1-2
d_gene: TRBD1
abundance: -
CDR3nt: TGTGCCAGCAGTTCCGGAAGGGGGCTGTTGGGCTACACCTTC
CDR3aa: CASSSGRGLLGYTF

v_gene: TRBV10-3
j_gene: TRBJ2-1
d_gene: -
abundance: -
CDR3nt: TGTGCCATCAGTGAGTCGAAAGGGGGGGCCCTCAATGAGCAGTTCTTC
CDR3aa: CAISESKGGALNEQFF

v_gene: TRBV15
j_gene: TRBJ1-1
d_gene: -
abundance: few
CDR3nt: TGTGCCACCAGCAGAGCTAGACGGGGAGCTTTCTTT
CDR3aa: CATSRARRGAFF

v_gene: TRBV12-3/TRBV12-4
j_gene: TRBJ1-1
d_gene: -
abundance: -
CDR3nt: TGTGCCAGCAGTTTGAGAGCCGCTGGGGACACTGAAGCTTTCTTT
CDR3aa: CASSLRAAGDTEAFF

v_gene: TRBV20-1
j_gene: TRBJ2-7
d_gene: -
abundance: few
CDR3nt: TGCAGTGCTAGTGACACAGGGTCGGACGCCTACGAGCAGTACTTC
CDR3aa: CSASDTGSDAYEQYF

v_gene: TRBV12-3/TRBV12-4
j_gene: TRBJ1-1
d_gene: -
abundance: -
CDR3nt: TGTGCCAGCAGTTTCTCCGGGAGAGGGGAAGCTTTCTTT
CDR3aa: CASSFSGRGEAFF

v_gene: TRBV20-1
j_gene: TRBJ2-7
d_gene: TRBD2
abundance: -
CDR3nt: TGCAGTGCTAGCCGGACTAGCGGGGGCCCCTACGAGCAGTACTTC
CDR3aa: CSASRTSGGPYEQYF

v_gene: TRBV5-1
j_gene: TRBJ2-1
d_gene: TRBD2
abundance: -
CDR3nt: TGCGCCAGCAGCTTGGCTTCGGGGGGGCTTACGACCTACAATGAGCAGTTCTTC
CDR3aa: CASSLASGGLTTYNEQFF

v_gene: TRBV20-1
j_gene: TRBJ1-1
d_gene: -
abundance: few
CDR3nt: TGCAGTGTCATAGCAGGGACCACTGAAGCTTTCTTT
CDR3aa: CSVIAGTTEAFF

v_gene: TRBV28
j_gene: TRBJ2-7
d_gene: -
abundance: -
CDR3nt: TGTGCCAGCAGTCCATCGGGCGGTGTCAGATACTACGAGCAGTACTTC
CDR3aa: CASSPSGGVRYYEQYF

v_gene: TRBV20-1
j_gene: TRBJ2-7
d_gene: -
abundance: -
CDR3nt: TGCAGTGCCCTTAGGGACGGTGCCGGGGAGCAGTACTTC
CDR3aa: CSALRDGAGEQYF

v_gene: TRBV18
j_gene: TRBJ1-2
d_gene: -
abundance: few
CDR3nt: TGTGCCAGCTCACCAGAGCCTAACTATGGCTACACCTTC
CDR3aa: CASSPEPNYGYTF

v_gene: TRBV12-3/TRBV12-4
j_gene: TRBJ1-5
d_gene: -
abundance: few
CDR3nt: TGTGCCAGCAGCCGTCACAGGGATAATCAGCCCCAGCATTTT
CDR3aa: CASSRHRDNQPQHF

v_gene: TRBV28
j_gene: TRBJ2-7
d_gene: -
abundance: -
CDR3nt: TGTGCCAGCAGACCCCAAGCGGTCGTCAGTAACTACGAGCAGTACTTC
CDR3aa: CASRPQAVVSNYEQYF

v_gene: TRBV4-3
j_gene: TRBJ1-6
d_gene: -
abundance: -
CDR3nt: TGCGCCAGCAGCCAAGATCCGGGACGGCAGCCCCTCCACTTT
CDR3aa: CASSQDPGRQPLHF

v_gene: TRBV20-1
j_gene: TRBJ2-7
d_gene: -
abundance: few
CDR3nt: TGCAGTGCTGGCCCCAGGTACAGGGTAAGCTCCTACGAGCAGTACTTC
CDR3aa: CSAGPRYRVSSYEQYF

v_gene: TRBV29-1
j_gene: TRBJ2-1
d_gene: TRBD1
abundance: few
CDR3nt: TGCAGCGTATACAGGGGCTCCTACAATGAGCAGTTCTTC
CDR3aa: CSVYRGSYNEQFF

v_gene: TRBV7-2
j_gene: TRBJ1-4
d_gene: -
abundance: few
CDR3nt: TGTGCCAGCAGCTACGGCTTGGGAAATGAAAAACTGTTTTTT
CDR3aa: CASSYGLGNEKLFF

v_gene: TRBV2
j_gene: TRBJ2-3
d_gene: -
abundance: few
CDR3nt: TGTGCCAGCAGGGGTCCCGGGACACCCAGCACAGATACGCAGTATTTT
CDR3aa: CASRGPGTPSTDTQYF

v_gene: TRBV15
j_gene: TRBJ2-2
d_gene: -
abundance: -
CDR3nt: TGTGCCACCAGCAGAGAGGGGACGTTGGGGAACACCGGGGAGCTGTTTTTT
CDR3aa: CATSREGTLGNTGELFF

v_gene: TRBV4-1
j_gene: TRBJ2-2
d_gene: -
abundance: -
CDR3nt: TGCGCCACCTACGACGCCGGGGAGCTGTTTTTT
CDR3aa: CATYDAGELFF

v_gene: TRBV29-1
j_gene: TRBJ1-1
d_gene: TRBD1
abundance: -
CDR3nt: TGCAGCGTTGGGGACAGGGAGGAGGCTTTCTTT
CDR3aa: CSVGDREEAFF

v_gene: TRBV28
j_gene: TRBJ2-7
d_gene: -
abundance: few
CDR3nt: TGTGCCAGCAGTTTAGGGGTCGTGGCAGCCTACGAGCAGTACTTC
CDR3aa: CASSLGVVAAYEQYF

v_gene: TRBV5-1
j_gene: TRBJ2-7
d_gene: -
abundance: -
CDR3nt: TGCGCCAGCAGGCAGGACACCTCCTACGAGCAGTACTTC
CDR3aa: CASRQDTSYEQYF

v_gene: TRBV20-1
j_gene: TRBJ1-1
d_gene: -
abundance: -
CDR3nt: TGCAGTGCTAGAGACCCTAGGGAGGCTGAAGCTTTCTTT
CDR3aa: CSARDPREAEAFF

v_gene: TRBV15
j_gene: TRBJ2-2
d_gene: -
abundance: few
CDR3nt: TGTGCCACCAGCAGGGCGGCGGGCCCTCTTTTCACCGGGGAGCTGTTTTTT
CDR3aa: CATSRAAGPLFTGELFF

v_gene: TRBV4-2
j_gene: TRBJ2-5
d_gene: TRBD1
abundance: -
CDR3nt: TGTGCCAGCAGCCAGAGGACAGGAGAGGGGGTGGAGACCCAGTACTTC
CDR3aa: CASSQRTGEGVETQYF

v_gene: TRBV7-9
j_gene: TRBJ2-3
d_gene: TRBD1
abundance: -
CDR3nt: TGTGCCAGCAGCTTGGAAGACAGGGTCACGCAGTATTTT
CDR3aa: CASSLEDRVTQYF

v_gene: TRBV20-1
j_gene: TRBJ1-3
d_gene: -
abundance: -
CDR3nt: TGCAGTGCTAGAGATAATCCCGGCACTGACTCTGGAAACACCATATATTTT
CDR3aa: CSARDNPGTDSGNTIYF

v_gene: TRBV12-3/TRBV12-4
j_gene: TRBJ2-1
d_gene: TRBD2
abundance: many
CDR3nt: TGTGCCAGCAGTTTTGAGCGGGGTCCCTACAATGAGCAGTTCTTC
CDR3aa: CASSFERGPYNEQFF

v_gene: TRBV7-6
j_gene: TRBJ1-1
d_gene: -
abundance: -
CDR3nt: TGTGCCAGCAGCCCCAACCGGGATTGGGGCACTGAAGCTTTCTTT
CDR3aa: CASSPNRDWGTEAFF

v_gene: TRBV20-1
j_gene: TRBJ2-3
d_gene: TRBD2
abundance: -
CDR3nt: TGCACTGCGGGGGGATCGGAAGATACGCAGTATTTT
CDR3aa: CTAGGSEDTQYF

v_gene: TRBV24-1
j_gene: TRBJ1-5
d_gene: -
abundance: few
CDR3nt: TGTGCCACCAGTGACCCGAAGGAGTCCAATCAGCCCCAGCATTTT
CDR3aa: CATSDPKESNQPQHF

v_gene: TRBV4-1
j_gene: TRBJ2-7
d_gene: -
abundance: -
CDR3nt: TGCGCCAGCAGCCAAGCCGGGCTGATCAAGCAGTACTTC
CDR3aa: CASSQAGLIKQYF

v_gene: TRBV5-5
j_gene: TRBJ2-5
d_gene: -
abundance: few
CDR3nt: TGTGCCAGCAGCTTGGGGGTCTCTGCGGGTGAGACCCAGTACTTC
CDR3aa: CASSLGVSAGETQYF

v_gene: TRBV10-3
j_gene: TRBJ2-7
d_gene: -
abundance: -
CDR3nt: TGTGCCATCAACGATCTCGGCCGGGGAGCGAGGTACGAGCAGTACTTC
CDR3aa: CAINDLGRGARYEQYF

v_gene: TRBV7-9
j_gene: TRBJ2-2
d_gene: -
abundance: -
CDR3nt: TGTGCCAGCAGCTTCCTCCGACTGGGGGGTCCCGGGGAGCTGTTTTTT
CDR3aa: CASSFLRLGGPGELFF

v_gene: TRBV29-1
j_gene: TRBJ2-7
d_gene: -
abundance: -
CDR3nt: TGCAGCGTTGGTTTAGGGGGGGAAGGCGACGAGCAGTACTTC
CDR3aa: CSVGLGGEGDEQYF

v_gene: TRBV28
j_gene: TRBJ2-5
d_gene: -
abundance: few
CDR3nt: TGTGCCAGCAGTTTAAGCGGTCGGGATGAGAGCCAAGAGACCCAGTACTTC
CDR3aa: CASSLSGRDESQETQYF

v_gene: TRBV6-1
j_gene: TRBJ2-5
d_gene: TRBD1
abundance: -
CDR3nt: TGTGCCAGCAGTGTGACAGGGCCGGAGACCCAGTACTTC
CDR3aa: CASSVTGPETQYF

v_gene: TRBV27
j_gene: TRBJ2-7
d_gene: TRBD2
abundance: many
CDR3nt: TGTGCCAGCAGTTTTGGGGGGGTAACCTACGAGCAGTACTTC
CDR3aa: CASSFGGVTYEQYF